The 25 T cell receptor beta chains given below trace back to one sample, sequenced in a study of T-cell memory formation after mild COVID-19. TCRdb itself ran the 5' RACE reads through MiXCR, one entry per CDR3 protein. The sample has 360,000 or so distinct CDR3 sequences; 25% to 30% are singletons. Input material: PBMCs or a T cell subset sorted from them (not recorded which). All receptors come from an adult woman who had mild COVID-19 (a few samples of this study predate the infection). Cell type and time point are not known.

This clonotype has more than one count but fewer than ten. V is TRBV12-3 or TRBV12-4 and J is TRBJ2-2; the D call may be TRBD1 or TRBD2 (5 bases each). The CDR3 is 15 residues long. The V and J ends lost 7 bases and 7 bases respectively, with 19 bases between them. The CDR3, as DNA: TGTGCCAGCAATCCGGGACCTAGGCACATCGGGGAGCTGTTTTTT. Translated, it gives CASNPGPRHIGELFF.

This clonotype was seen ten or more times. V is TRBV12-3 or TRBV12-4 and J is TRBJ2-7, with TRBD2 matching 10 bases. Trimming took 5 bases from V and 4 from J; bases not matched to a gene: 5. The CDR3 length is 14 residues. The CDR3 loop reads CASSPSGSAYEQYF. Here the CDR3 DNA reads TGTGCCAGCAGTCCTAGCGGGAGTGCGTACGAGCAGTACTTC.

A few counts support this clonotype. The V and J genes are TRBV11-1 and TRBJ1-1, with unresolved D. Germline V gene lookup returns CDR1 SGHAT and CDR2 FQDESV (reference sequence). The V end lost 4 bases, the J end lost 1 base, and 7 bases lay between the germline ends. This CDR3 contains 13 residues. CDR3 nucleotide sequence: TGTGCCAGCAGCTCTTTACGGAACACTGAAGCTTTCTTT. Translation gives CASSSLRNTEAFF.

The DNA of the CDR3 is TGCAGCGTTGAAGATGAGGGGTACTATGGCTACACCTTC. Translated, it gives CSVEDEGYYGYTF. J is TRBJ1-2 and V is TRBV29-1; TRBD1 is a possible D gene (5 bases). The V end was cut by 0 bases, the J end by 3 bases, with 8 bases between. Germline V gene data show CDR1 as SQVTM and CDR2 as ANQGSEA. The CDR3 has 13 amino acids.

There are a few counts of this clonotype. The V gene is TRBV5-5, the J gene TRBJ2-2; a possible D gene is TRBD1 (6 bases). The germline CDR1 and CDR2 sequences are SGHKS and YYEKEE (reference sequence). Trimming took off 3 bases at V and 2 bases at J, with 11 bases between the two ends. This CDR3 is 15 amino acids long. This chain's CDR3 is CASSWGQANTGELFF. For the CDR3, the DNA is TGTGCCAGCAGCTGGGGACAAGCTAACACCGGGGAGCTGTTTTTT.

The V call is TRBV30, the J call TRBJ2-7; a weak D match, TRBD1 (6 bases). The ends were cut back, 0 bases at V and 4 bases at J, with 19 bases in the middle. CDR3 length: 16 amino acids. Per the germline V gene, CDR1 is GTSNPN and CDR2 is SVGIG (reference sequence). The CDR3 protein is CAWSVVRTVRLYEQYF. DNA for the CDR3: TGTGCCTGGAGTGTAGTCCGGACAGTACGTCTGTACGAGCAGTACTTC.

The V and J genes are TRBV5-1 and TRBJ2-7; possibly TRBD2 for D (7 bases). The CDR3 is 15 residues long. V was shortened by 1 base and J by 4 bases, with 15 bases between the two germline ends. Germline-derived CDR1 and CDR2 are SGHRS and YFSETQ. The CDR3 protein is CASSLWAGAGYEQYF. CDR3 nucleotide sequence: TGCGCCAGCAGCTTGTGGGCGGGGGCTGGATACGAGCAGTACTTC. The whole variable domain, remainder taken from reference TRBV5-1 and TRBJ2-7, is KAGVTQTPRYLIKTRGQQVTLSCSPISGHRSVSWYQQTPGQGLQFLFEYFSETQRNKGNFPGRFSGRQFSNSRSEMNVSTLELGDSALYLCASSLWAGAGYEQYFGPGTRLTVT.

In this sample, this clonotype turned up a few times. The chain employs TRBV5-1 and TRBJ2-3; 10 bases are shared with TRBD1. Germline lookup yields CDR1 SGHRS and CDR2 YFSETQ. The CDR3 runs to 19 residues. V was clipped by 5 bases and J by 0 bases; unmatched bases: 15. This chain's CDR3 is CASRSTSRDRGSSTDTQYF. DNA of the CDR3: TGCGCCAGCAGATCAACGTCCCGGGACAGGGGTTCTAGCACAGATACGCAGTATTTT.

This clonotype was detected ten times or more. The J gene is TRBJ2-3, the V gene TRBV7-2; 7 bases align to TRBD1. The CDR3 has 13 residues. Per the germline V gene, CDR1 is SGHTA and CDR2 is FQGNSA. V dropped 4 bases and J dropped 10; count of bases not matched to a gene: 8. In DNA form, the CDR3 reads TGTGCCAGCAGCTCTAGGGGACAGATGGCGCAGTATTTT. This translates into CASSSRGQMAQYF.

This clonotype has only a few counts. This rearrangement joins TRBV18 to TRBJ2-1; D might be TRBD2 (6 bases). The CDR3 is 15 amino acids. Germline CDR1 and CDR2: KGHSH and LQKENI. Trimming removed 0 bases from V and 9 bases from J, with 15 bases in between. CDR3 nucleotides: TGTGCCAGCTCACCACCAACTTGGAGGGAAAGTGAGCAGTTCTTC. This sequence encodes CASSPPTWRESEQFF.

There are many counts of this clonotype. CDR3 loop: CASSLDGNLNEQFF. The CDR3 DNA reads TGTGCCAGCAGCTTAGACGGCAATCTCAATGAGCAGTTCTTC. V and J are TRBV7-9 and TRBJ2-1; D uncertain. Per the germline V gene, CDR1 is SEHNR and CDR2 is FQNEAQ (reference sequence). The V gene lost 1 base and the J gene lost 6 bases, with 10 bases spanning the gap. The CDR3 consists of 14 residues.

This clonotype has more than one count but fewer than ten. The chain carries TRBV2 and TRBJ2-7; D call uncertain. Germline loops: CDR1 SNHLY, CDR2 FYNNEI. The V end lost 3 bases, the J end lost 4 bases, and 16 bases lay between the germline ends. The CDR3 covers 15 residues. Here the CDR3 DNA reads TGTGCCAGCAGTGACCAGGACCCCTGGGCGTACGAGCAGTACTTC. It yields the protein CASSDQDPWAYEQYF.

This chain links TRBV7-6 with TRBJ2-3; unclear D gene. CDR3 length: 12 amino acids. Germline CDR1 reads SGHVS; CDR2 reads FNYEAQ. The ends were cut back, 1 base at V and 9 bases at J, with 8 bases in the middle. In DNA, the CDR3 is TGTGCCAGCAGCTTAGACTCGAGAACGCAGTATTTT. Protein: CASSLDSRTQYF.

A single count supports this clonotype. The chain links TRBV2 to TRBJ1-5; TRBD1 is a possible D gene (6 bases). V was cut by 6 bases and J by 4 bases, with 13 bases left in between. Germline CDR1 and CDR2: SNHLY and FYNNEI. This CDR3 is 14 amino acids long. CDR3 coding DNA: TGTGCCAGCAGGGGGGCGTGGGGGAATCAGCCCCAGCATTTT. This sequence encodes CASRGAWGNQPQHF.

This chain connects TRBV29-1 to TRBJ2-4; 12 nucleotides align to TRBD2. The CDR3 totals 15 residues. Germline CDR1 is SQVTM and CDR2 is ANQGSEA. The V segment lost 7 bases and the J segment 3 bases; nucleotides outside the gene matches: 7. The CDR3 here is CSGEGTSGYKNIQYF. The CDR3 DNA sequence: TGCAGCGGGGAAGGGACTAGCGGGTACAAAAACATTCAGTACTTC.

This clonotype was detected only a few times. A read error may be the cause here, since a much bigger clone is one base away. CDR3 DNA: TGTGCCAGCAGCTTACAGGCCTACGAGCAGTACTTC. Amino acid sequence: CASSLQAYEQYF. The V call is TRBV7-9, the J call TRBJ2-7, with D uncertain. The CDR3 is made up of 12 amino acids. V was clipped by 2 bases and J by 2 bases, with 4 bases between them. Looked up from germline, CDR1 is SEHNR and CDR2 is FQNEAQ (reference sequence).

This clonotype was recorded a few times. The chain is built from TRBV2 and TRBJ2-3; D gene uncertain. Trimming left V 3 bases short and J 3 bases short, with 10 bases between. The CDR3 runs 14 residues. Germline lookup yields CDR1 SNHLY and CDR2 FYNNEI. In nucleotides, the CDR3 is TGTGCCAGCAGTGACGGTTCCTATACAGATACGCAGTATTTT. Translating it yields CASSDGSYTDTQYF.

The CDR3 region is CASSLLARGTHNEQFF. CDR3 in DNA: TGTGCCAGCAGCTTGCTCGCGCGAGGGACTCACAATGAGCAGTTCTTC. This chain connects TRBV7-9 to TRBJ2-1; D is perhaps TRBD2 (6 bases). CDR1 is SEHNR and CDR2 is FQNEAQ in the germline V gene (reference sequence). The CDR3 covers 16 residues. Trimming shortened V by 3 bases and J by 5 bases, and 17 bases separated the two germline ends.

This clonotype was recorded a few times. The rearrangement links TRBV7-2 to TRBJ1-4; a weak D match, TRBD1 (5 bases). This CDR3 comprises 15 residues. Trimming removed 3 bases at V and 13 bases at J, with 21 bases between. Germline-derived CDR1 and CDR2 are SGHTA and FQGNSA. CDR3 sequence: CASSFGGTHTRGLFF. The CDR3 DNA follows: TGTGCCAGCAGCTTCGGTGGAACCCATACTAGGGGACTGTTTTTT.

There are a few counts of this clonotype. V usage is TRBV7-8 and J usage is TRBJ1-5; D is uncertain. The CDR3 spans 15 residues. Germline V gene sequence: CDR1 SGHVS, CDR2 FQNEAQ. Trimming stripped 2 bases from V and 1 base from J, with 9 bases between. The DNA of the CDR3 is TGTGCCAGCAGCTTAAGTGAGGTCAGCAATCAGCCCCAGCATTTT. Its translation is CASSLSEVSNQPQHF.

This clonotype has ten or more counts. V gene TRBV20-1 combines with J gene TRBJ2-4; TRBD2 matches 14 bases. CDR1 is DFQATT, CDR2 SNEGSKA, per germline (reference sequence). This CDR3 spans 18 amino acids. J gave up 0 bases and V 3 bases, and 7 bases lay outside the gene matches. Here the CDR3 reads CSARKTSGGAEAKNIQYF. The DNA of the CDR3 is TGCAGTGCTAGGAAGACTAGCGGGGGGGCGGAAGCCAAAAACATTCAGTACTTC.

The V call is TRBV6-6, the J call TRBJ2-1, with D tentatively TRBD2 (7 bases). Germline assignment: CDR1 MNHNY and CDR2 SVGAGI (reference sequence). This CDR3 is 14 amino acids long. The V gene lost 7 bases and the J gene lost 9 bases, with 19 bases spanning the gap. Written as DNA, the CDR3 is TGTGCCAGCAATCCGTCCTCAGGGGAGGGTGAGCAGTTCTTC. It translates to CASNPSSGEGEQFF.

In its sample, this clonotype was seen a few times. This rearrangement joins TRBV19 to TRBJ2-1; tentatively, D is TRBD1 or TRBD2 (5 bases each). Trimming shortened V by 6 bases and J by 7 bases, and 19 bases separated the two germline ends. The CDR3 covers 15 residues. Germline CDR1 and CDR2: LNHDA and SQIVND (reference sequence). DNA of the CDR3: TGTGCCAGTAGATCGGGGCTAGCACGAAGGAATGAGCAGTTCTTC. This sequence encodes CASRSGLARRNEQFF.

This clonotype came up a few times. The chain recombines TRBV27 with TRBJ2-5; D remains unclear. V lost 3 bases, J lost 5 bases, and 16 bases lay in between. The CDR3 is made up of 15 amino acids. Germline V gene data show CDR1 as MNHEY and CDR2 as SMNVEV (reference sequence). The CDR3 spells CASSFTRTVLETQYF. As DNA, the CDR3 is TGTGCCAGCAGTTTCACGAGGACCGTGCTGGAGACCCAGTACTTC.

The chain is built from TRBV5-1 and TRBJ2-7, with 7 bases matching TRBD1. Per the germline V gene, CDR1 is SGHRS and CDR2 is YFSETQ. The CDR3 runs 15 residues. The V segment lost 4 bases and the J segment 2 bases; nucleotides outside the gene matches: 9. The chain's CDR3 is CASSPGQDSPYEQYF. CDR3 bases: TGCGCCAGCAGCCCCGGACAGGATTCCCCCTACGAGCAGTACTTC.